A selection of T cell receptor beta chains follows, all from one sample in a study of shared clonotypes between healthy human individuals. The data were produced by immunoSEQ multiplex PCR, yet TCRdb's version contains in-frame clones alone and is incomplete. Of about 980,000 clones detected, around three quarters appear once; the ten largest clones hold roughly 1.5%. Sequencing was done on a sample of memory CD4+ T cells sorted from blood. The receptors here all came from a man aged 18 to 29 in good health. The CDR3 runs from the conserved cysteine through the conserved F or W. A D gene is named only where the DNA matches it firmly. Rows give clone size only sometimes, using once, few, many, or a class for an expanded clone.

d_gene: -
abundance: -
v_gene: TRBV7-3
j_gene: TRBJ2-1
CDR3aa: CASSSWNANEQFF
CDR3nt: TGTGCCAGCAGCTCCTGGAACGCCAATGAGCAGTTCTTC

d_gene: TRBD1
abundance: few
v_gene: TRBV6-5
j_gene: TRBJ1-2
CDR3aa: CASSYRDRGDYGYTF
CDR3nt: TGTGCCAGCAGTTACCGGGACAGGGGAGATTATGGCTACACCTTC

d_gene: TRBD1
abundance: -
v_gene: TRBV7-6
j_gene: TRBJ2-2
CDR3aa: CASSRQGSGELSF
CDR3nt: TGTGCCAGCAGCCGACAGGGGTCCGGGGAGCTGTCTTTT

d_gene: TRBD1
abundance: -
v_gene: TRBV5-6
j_gene: TRBJ1-2
CDR3aa: CASSSDRDYTF
CDR3nt: TGTGCCAGCAGTTCAGACAGGGACTACACCTTC

d_gene: -
abundance: once
v_gene: TRBV5-6
j_gene: TRBJ1-6
CDR3aa: CASSLGGQVNSPLHF
CDR3nt: TGTGCCAGCAGCTTGGGGGGACAAGTAAATTCACCCCTCCACTTT

d_gene: TRBD1
abundance: -
v_gene: TRBV5-1
j_gene: TRBJ1-2
CDR3aa: CASSLETGINYGYTF
CDR3nt: TGCGCCAGCAGCTTGGAGACAGGGATTAACTATGGCTACACCTTC

d_gene: -
abundance: -
v_gene: TRBV6-5
j_gene: TRBJ1-2
CDR3aa: CASSYSVTAYGYTF
CDR3nt: TGTGCCAGCAGTTACTCGGTTACAGCCTATGGCTACACCTTC

d_gene: -
abundance: -
v_gene: TRBV11-2
j_gene: TRBJ2-5
CDR3aa: CASSPKETQYF
CDR3nt: TGTGCCAGCAGCCCTAAAGAGACCCAGTACTTC

d_gene: -
abundance: few
v_gene: TRBV15
j_gene: TRBJ2-5
CDR3aa: CATSSEETQYF
CDR3nt: TGTGCCACCAGCAGCGAAGAGACCCAGTACTTC

d_gene: -
abundance: -
v_gene: TRBV2
j_gene: TRBJ2-2
CDR3aa: CASTSEAAAGELFF
CDR3nt: TGTGCCAGCACCTCAGAGGCAGCGGCCGGGGAGCTGTTTTTT

d_gene: TRBD1
abundance: -
v_gene: TRBV13
j_gene: TRBJ2-2
CDR3aa: CASRHSGTGPGELFF
CDR3nt: TGTGCCAGCAGACACTCCGGGACAGGTCCCGGGGAGCTGTTTTTT

d_gene: TRBD2
abundance: few
v_gene: TRBV6-4
j_gene: TRBJ2-1
CDR3aa: CASSEGLAGGNEQFF
CDR3nt: TGTGCCAGCAGCGAGGGACTAGCGGGAGGCAATGAGCAGTTCTTC

d_gene: -
abundance: -
v_gene: TRBV7-2
j_gene: TRBJ2-7
CDR3aa: CASSRGTGLSYEQYF
CDR3nt: TGTGCCAGCAGCAGAGGGACTGGACTTTCCTACGAGCAGTACTTC

d_gene: TRBD2
abundance: -
v_gene: TRBV10-2
j_gene: TRBJ2-3
CDR3aa: CASRSGDSTDTQYF
CDR3nt: TGCGCCAGCAGAAGCGGGGATAGCACAGATACGCAGTATTTT

d_gene: -
abundance: few
v_gene: TRBV2
j_gene: TRBJ1-2
CDR3aa: CASRRGDYGYTF
CDR3nt: TGTGCCAGCAGACGAGGGGACTATGGCTACACCTTC

d_gene: -
abundance: -
v_gene: TRBV6-6
j_gene: TRBJ2-1
CDR3aa: CASSYGNEQFF
CDR3nt: TGTGCCAGCAGTTACGGAAATGAGCAGTTCTTC

d_gene: -
abundance: few
v_gene: TRBV10-3
j_gene: TRBJ1-3
CDR3aa: CATSSSGNTIYF
CDR3nt: TGTGCCACGTCATCCTCTGGAAACACCATATATTTT

d_gene: -
abundance: few
v_gene: TRBV2
j_gene: TRBJ1-6
CDR3aa: CASKPRGGYPAPLHF
CDR3nt: TGTGCCAGCAAACCCCGAGGGGGTTATCCCGCACCCCTCCACTTT

d_gene: -
abundance: -
v_gene: TRBV19
j_gene: TRBJ1-4
CDR3aa: CASSRGEATNEKLFF
CDR3nt: TGTGCCAGTAGTAGAGGGGAGGCAACTAATGAAAAACTGTTTTTT

d_gene: TRBD1
abundance: -
v_gene: TRBV5-1
j_gene: TRBJ2-7
CDR3aa: CASSTGTGRDEQYF
CDR3nt: TGCGCCAGCAGCACCGGGACAGGCAGAGACGAGCAGTACTTC

d_gene: TRBD1
abundance: few
v_gene: TRBV19
j_gene: TRBJ1-2
CDR3aa: CASSATGVYGYTF
CDR3nt: TGTGCCAGTAGTGCGACAGGGGTGTATGGCTACACCTTC

d_gene: -
abundance: many
v_gene: TRBV6-1
j_gene: TRBJ2-2
CDR3aa: CASSGRGGGGNTGELFF
CDR3nt: TGTGCCAGCAGTGGAAGGGGAGGAGGAGGGAACACCGGGGAGCTGTTTTTT

d_gene: -
abundance: few
v_gene: TRBV6-5
j_gene: TRBJ2-5
CDR3aa: CASRGLGTQYF
CDR3nt: TGTGCCAGCAGGGGCTTGGGGACCCAGTACTTC

d_gene: TRBD2
abundance: -
v_gene: TRBV9
j_gene: TRBJ2-7
CDR3aa: CASSVRLAGVSEQYF
CDR3nt: TGTGCCAGCAGCGTTCGACTAGCGGGAGTAAGCGAGCAGTACTTC

d_gene: -
abundance: -
v_gene: TRBV2
j_gene: TRBJ2-2
CDR3aa: CASSAESNTGELFF
CDR3nt: TGTGCCAGCTCGGCGGAATCCAACACCGGGGAGCTGTTTTTT

d_gene: -
abundance: -
v_gene: TRBV9
j_gene: TRBJ2-7
CDR3aa: CASSPTVSYEQYF
CDR3nt: TGTGCCAGCAGCCCAACTGTTTCCTACGAGCAGTACTTC

d_gene: -
abundance: -
v_gene: TRBV4-1
j_gene: TRBJ2-1
CDR3aa: CASSQFTHSKGPNEQFF
CDR3nt: TGCGCCAGCAGCCAATTCACTCACTCCAAAGGCCCTAATGAGCAGTTCTTC

d_gene: TRBD1
abundance: -
v_gene: TRBV5-6
j_gene: TRBJ2-7
CDR3aa: CASSSGGTYEQYF
CDR3nt: TGTGCCAGCAGTTCAGGGGGAACCTACGAGCAGTACTTC

d_gene: TRBD1
abundance: -
v_gene: TRBV7-2
j_gene: TRBJ2-7
CDR3aa: CASSLGGTGSHEQYF
CDR3nt: TGTGCCAGCAGCTTAGGCGGGACAGGGAGCCACGAGCAGTACTTC

d_gene: TRBD1
abundance: -
v_gene: TRBV5-8
j_gene: TRBJ2-1
CDR3aa: CASSRDRGVYNEQFF
CDR3nt: TGTGCCAGCAGCCGGGACAGGGGGGTCTACAATGAGCAGTTCTTC

d_gene: -
abundance: -
v_gene: TRBV20-1
j_gene: TRBJ1-2
CDR3aa: CSAPTDSGYTF
CDR3nt: TGCAGTGCTCCTACCGACAGTGGCTACACCTTC

d_gene: TRBD2
abundance: -
v_gene: TRBV4-3
j_gene: TRBJ2-7
CDR3aa: CASSQGTSGTYEQYF
CDR3nt: TGCGCCAGCAGCCAAGGGACTAGCGGTACCTACGAGCAGTACTTC

d_gene: -
abundance: -
v_gene: TRBV28
j_gene: TRBJ2-7
CDR3aa: CASIESGGAYEQYF
CDR3nt: TGTGCCAGCATCGAATCAGGTGGAGCCTACGAGCAGTACTTC

d_gene: -
abundance: -
v_gene: TRBV5-1
j_gene: TRBJ2-7
CDR3aa: CASSLEGYLHEQYF
CDR3nt: TGCGCCAGCAGCTTGGAGGGGTACCTCCACGAGCAGTACTTC

d_gene: -
abundance: once
v_gene: TRBV6-1
j_gene: TRBJ1-4
CDR3aa: CASSDRGSEKLFF
CDR3nt: TGTGCCAGCAGTGACAGGGGCTCTGAAAAACTGTTTTTT

d_gene: TRBD1
abundance: many
v_gene: TRBV27
j_gene: TRBJ2-7
CDR3aa: CASSRDRAARYEQYF
CDR3nt: TGTGCCAGCAGCAGAGACAGGGCGGCGAGGTACGAGCAGTACTTC

d_gene: TRBD1
abundance: -
v_gene: TRBV28
j_gene: TRBJ2-7
CDR3aa: CASSFSGQGTLEQYF
CDR3nt: TGTGCCAGCAGTTTCTCCGGACAGGGGACCCTCGAGCAGTACTTC

d_gene: -
abundance: -
v_gene: TRBV9
j_gene: TRBJ2-2
CDR3aa: CASTPGGTGELFF
CDR3nt: TGTGCCAGCACCCCAGGCGGCACCGGGGAGCTGTTTTTT

d_gene: -
abundance: few
v_gene: TRBV7-9
j_gene: TRBJ2-1
CDR3aa: CASSLIGPDNEQFF
CDR3nt: TGTGCCAGCAGCCTTATCGGCCCGGACAATGAGCAGTTCTTC

d_gene: -
abundance: -
v_gene: TRBV11-1
j_gene: TRBJ2-5
CDR3aa: CASGERTETQYF
CDR3nt: TGTGCCAGCGGGGAGCGTACAGAGACCCAGTACTTC